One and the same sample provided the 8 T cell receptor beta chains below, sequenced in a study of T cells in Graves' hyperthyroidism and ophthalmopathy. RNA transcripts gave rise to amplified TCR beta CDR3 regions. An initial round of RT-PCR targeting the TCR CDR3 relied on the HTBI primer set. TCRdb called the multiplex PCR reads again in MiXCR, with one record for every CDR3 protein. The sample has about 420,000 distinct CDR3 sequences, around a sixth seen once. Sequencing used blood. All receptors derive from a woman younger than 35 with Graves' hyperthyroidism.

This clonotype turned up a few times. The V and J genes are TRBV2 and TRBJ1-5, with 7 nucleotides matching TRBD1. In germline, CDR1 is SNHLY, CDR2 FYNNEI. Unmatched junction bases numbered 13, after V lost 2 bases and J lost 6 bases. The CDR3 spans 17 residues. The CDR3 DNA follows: TGTGCCAGCAGTGAACGAGGGGGCCCCTTCCGGGTTCAGCCCCAGCATTTT. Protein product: CASSERGGPFRVQPQHF.

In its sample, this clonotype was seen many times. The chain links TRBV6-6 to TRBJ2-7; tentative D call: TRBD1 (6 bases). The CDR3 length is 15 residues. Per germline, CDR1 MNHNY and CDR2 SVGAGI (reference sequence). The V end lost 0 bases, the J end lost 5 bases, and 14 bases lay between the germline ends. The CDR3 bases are TGTGCCAGCAGTTACTCTGGTCAGGGGTCCAACGAGCAGTACTTC. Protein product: CASSYSGQGSNEQYF.

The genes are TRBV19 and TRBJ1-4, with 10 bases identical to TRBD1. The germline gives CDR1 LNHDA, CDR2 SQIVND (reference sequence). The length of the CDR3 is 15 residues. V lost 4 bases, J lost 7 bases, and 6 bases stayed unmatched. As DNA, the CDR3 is TGTGCCAGTAGTAAGCGACAGGGGGCTGGTGAAAAACTGTTTTTT. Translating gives CASSKRQGAGEKLFF.

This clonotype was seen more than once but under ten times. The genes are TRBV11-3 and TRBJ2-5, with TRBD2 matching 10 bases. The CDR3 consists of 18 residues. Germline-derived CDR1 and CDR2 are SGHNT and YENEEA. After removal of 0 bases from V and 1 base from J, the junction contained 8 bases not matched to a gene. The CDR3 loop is CASSLESPSGSIQETQYF. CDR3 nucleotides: TGTGCCAGCAGCTTAGAGTCGCCTAGCGGGAGTATCCAAGAGACCCAGTACTTC.

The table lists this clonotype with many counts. Here the CDR3 reads CATKQRILNTEAFF. In DNA form, the CDR3 reads TGTGCCACCAAGCAGAGAATCTTAAACACTGAAGCTTTCTTT. This chain uses TRBV15 with TRBJ1-1; the D is unclear. Germline V lookup: CDR1 LNHNV, CDR2 YYDKDF (reference sequence). V dropped 7 bases and J dropped 2 bases, with 14 bases sitting between them. The CDR3 length is 14 residues.

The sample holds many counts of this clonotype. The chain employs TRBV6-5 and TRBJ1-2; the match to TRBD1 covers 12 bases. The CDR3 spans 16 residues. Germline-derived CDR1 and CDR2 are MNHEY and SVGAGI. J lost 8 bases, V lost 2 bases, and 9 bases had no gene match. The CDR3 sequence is CASSYRDRGPVGGYTF. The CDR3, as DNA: TGTGCCAGCAGTTACCGGGACAGGGGGCCCGTCGGGGGCTACACCTTC.

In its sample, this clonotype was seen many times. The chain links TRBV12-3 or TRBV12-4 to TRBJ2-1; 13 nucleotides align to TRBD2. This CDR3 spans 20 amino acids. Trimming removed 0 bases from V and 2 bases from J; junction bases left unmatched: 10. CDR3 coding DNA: TGTGCCAGCAGTTTAGCGCTAAGGGGACTAGCGGGGAATCCCTACAATGAGCAGTTCTTC. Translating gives CASSLALRGLAGNPYNEQFF.

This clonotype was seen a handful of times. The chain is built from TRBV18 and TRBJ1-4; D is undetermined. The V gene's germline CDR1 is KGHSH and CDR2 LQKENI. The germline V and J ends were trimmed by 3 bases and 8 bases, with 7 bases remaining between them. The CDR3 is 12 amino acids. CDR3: CASSPGPEKLFF. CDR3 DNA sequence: TGTGCCAGCTCACCGGGTCCCGAAAAACTGTTTTTT.